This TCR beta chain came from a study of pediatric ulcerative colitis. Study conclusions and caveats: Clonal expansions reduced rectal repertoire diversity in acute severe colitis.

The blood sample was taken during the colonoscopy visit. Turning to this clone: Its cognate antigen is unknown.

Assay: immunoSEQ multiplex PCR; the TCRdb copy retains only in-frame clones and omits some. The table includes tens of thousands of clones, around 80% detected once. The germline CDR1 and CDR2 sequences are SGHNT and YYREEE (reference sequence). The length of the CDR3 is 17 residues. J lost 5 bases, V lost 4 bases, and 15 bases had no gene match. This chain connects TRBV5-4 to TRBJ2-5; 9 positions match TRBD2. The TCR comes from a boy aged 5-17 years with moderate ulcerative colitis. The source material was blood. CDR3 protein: CASSPRALRGGEETQYF. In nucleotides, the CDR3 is TGTGCCAGCAGCCCGAGGGCCCTGCGGGGGGGCGAGGAGACCCAGTACTTC.